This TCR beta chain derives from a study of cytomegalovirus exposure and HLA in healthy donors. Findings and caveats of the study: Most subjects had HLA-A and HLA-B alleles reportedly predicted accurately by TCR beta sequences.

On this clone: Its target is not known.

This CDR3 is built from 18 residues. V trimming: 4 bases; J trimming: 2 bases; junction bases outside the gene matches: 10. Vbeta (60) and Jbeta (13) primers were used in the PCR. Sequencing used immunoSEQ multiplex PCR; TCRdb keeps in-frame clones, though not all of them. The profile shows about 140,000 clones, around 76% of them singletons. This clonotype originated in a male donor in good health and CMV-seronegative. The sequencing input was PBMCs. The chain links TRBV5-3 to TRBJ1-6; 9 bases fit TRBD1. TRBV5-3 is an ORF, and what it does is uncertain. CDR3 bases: TGTGCCAGAAGCCCGGGACAGGGTGATTGCACCTATAATTCACCCCTCCACTTT. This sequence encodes CARSPGQGDCTYNSPLHF.